This note documents a single T cell receptor beta chain sequence. It has no known antigen specificity. Base qualities are not at hand, and no much larger clone is one base apart. These data belong to a study of blood T cell repertoires in COVID-19 (dated by TCRdb to the early 2020s). About the investigation overall: The collaborator samples originated in the United States, Italy and Spain and spanned the acute and convalescent phases of COVID-19. The material from the prospective study consisted of cDNA or gDNA derived from T cells, B-cell-depleted T cells, or PBMCs. The dataset comprised deeply sampled blood TCRbeta repertoires from subjects exposed to, actively infected with, or recovered from COVID-19. A freely available public database, intended as a resource for researchers studying the immune response to SARS-CoV-2, is where the repertoires were released. The samples were drawn from two sources: the first 160 participants of the ongoing ImmuneRACE study, and 1,200 or so subjects contributed by 6 global collaborators. The sample metadata nearly always contained a de-identified subject ID, COVID-19 status, age in years and sex. HLA class I and class II types, where available, came from metadata supplied by the sample provider rather than from assay-based typing.

Samples from volunteer blood donors who had recovered from COVID-19 were contributed by a second Seattle source. Collaborating institutions collected whole blood in K2EDTA tubes following their own protocols. For TCRbeta analysis, collaborator samples were shipped as frozen whole blood, as isolated PBMCs, or as DNA extracted from either sample type. TCRbeta CDR3 regions were amplified from genomic DNA using the immunoSEQ Assay, a bias-controlled multiplex PCR. The authors' analysis ran thus. Nucleated cell counts per sample were estimated from amplification of reference gene primers within the assay. To quantify the absolute abundance of each unique TCRbeta CDR3 rearrangement, sequence reads were collapsed and filtered. Productive Simpson clonality was computed per sample as the square root of Simpson's diversity index over productive rearrangements. In its TCRdb copy, this immuneACCESS table keeps in-frame sequences only and misses some clones. Where compared with another copy, unresolved V genes explain less than half of these, and the others have no known cause. V, J and clone size are taken as reported in that table, and D and trimming were inferred from the DNA itself. The sample data list more than 300,000 clones, and around 90% of these were observed just once. The leading ten clones occupy around 3.3% of the sample.

CDR1 and CDR2, per the germline V gene (reference sequence), are SGHNT and YYREEE. V is trimmed back by 4 bases and J by 5 bases, and the junction contains 7 bases that no gene match accounts for. The CDR3 covers 14 residues, taking in both the cysteine and the phenylalanine. Just the 42-base CDR3 DNA is kept, in frame starting at base 1. Here is what the overall study found, with its caveats: The quantity of clinical and demographic metadata differed by source and by participant and was supplied without curation.

Sequencing was performed on peripheral blood. The chain joins TRBV5-4 to TRBJ2-5; TRBD2 aligns with 8 central bases. This clonotype was obtained from a woman younger than 30 who had recovered from COVID-19. The CDR3: CASSPGGAGETQYF. The DNA reads as follows: TGTGCCAGCAGCCCCGGGGGGGCCGGGGAGACCCAGTACTTC.